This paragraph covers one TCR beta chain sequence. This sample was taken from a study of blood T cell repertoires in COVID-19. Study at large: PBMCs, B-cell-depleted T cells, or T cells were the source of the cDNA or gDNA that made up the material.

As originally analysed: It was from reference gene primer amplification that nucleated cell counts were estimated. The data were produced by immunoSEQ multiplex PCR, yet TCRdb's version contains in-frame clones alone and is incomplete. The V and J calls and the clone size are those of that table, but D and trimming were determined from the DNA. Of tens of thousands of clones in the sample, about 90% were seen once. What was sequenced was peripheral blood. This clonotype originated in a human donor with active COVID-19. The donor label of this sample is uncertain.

As DNA, the CDR3 is TGTGCCAGCAGCTTAGGGCTAGGTGGCTTTTCCCCCTACACCTTC. Protein product: CASSLGLGGFSPYTF. V is TRBV7-8 and J is TRBJ1-2; D gene uncertain. CDR1 and CDR2 (germline): SGHVS, FQNEAQ. V was pared by 1 base and J by 10 bases, with 19 bases between. The CDR3 extends over 15 amino acids.